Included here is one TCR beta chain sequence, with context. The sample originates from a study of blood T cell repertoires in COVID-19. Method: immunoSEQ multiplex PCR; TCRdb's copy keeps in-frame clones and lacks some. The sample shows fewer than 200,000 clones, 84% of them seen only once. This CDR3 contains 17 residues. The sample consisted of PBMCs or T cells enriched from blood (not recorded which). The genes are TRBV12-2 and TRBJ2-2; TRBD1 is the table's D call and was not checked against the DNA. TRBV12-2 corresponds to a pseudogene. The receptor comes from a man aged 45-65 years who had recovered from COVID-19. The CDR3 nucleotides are TGTGCAAGTCGCTTGGGGATGCCAGGGATGCCTTCCGGGGAGCTGTTTTTT. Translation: CASRLGMPGMPSGELFF.